This section outlines one TCR beta chain sequence together with its context. Its antigen is as yet unknown. Germline-derived CDR1 and CDR2 are MNHEY and SMNVEV (reference sequence). The CDR3 spans 15 residues. Deletions cut 7 bases from V and 0 bases from J, with 13 bases between. These data originate in a study of cytomegalovirus exposure and HLA in healthy donors. Study observations and caveats: Across all donors, roughly uniform sequencing depth was an assumption of the presence/absence analyses. Later analysis found that TCR beta chains associated with HLA were more clonally expanded than other, equally common chains. Earlier analysis looked at TCR beta V segments, and most were productive about 90% or about 30% of the time.

Primers: 60 Vbeta forward and 13 Jbeta reverse. TCRdb keeps only in-frame clones here, not all; method: immunoSEQ multiplex PCR. The data contain 100,000 to 150,000 clones, roughly four fifths of them singletons. The chain couples TRBV27 to TRBJ2-1; no definite D call. Input material: PBMCs. The origin of this receptor is a woman in her thirties or forties in good health and CMV-seropositive. CDR3 in amino acids: CASTSLFSSYNEQFF. The CDR3 region has the DNA TGTGCCAGCACCTCTCTATTTAGCTCCTACAATGAGCAGTTCTTC.